This entry lists 23 T cell receptor beta chains sequenced from one sample in a study of blood T cell repertoires in COVID-19. Assay: immunoSEQ multiplex PCR; the TCRdb copy retains only in-frame clones and omits some. The table lists some 170,000 clones, 70% to 85% of them singletons. The sample taken for sequencing was PBMCs or T cells enriched from blood (not recorded which). The receptors derive from a man between 50 and 59 years old who had recovered from COVID-19.

The chain joins TRBV18 to TRBJ1-5; a possible D gene is TRBD1 (6 bases). The V gene's germline CDR1 is KGHSH and CDR2 LQKENI. CDR3 length: 14 amino acids. V was trimmed by 5 bases and J by 4 bases, leaving 12 bases between them. The CDR3 region is CASSAGTQNQPQHF. CDR3 sequence (DNA): TGTGCCAGCTCAGCCGGGACACAGAATCAGCCCCAGCATTTT.

The chain is built from TRBV19 and TRBJ2-3; 8 nucleotides match TRBD2. The CDR3 covers 15 residues. CDR1 and CDR2 from the germline V gene are LNHDA and SQIVND (reference sequence). Germline trimming cut 0 bases from V and 3 bases from J; bases unmatched to any gene: 2. The CDR3 spells CASSIDSGGTDTQYF. As DNA, the CDR3 is TGTGCCAGTAGTATAGACAGCGGGGGAACAGATACGCAGTATTTT.

The chain links TRBV5-1 to TRBJ2-7, with D tentatively TRBD1 (6 bases). Germline lookup yields CDR1 SGHRS and CDR2 YFSETQ. The CDR3 covers 16 residues. V shed 5 bases and J shed 2 bases, with 20 bases lying between them. The CDR3 DNA reads TGCGCCAGCAGGGCTAACCACAGGGTCGTCCCCTACGAGCAGTACTTC. This gives the protein CASRANHRVVPYEQYF.

V gene TRBV7-9 combines with J gene TRBJ2-6; 10 bases are shared with TRBD1. The ends lost 5 bases at V and 2 bases at J; junction bases unmatched: 3. The CDR3 totals 16 residues. Looked up from germline, CDR1 is SEHNR and CDR2 is FQNEAQ (reference sequence). The CDR3 protein is CASSLDRGPGANVLTF. As DNA, the CDR3 is TGTGCCAGCAGCCTTGACAGGGGGCCTGGGGCCAACGTCCTGACTTTC.

This clone was seen repeatedly, ten times or more. V gene TRBV4-2 combines with J gene TRBJ2-5, with unresolved D. This CDR3 is built from 12 residues. Trimming shortened V by 1 base and J by 5 bases, and 5 bases separated the two germline ends. Germline V CDR1 and CDR2: LGHNA, YNFKEQ. CDR3 amino acids: CASSQGQETQYF. CDR3 nucleotide sequence: TGTGCCAGCAGCCAAGGTCAGGAGACCCAGTACTTC.

The chain carries TRBV19 and TRBJ1-1; 10 nucleotides line up with TRBD1. This CDR3 comprises 16 residues. Looked up from germline, CDR1 is LNHDA and CDR2 is SQIVND (reference sequence). V dropped 5 bases and J dropped 0; count of bases not matched to a gene: 6. CDR3 sequence reads: CASSGRGQGMNTEAFF. CDR3 DNA sequence: TGTGCCAGTAGTGGCCGGGGACAGGGGATGAACACTGAAGCTTTCTTT.

The gene calls are TRBV10-3 and TRBJ2-1, with 8 positions matching TRBD2. From germline, CDR1 is ENHRY and CDR2 SYGVKD. V shed 7 bases, J shed 7 bases, and the junction held 12 bases outside the gene matches. The CDR3 is made up of 15 amino acids. The CDR3 loop reads CAINRGGLIGNEQFF. DNA of the CDR3: TGTGCCATCAATCGCGGGGGGCTTATAGGGAATGAGCAGTTCTTC.

This clone has only a few counts. This specimen includes other DNA sequences encoding the same CDR3. The chain joins TRBV5-1 to TRBJ1-5, with TRBD1 matching over 7 bases. With 4 bases clipped from V and 4 bases from J, the junction kept 5 bases outside the gene matches. Per germline, CDR1 SGHRS and CDR2 YFSETQ. This CDR3 comprises 14 residues. The CDR3 loop is CASSPGQTNQPQHF. The CDR3 region has the DNA TGCGCCAGCAGCCCGGGACAGACTAATCAGCCCCAGCATTTT.

The chain joins TRBV18 to TRBJ2-5; a weak D match, TRBD1 (6 bases). CDR3 length: 13 amino acids. V was clipped by 6 bases and J by 5 bases, with 13 bases between them. Germline lookup yields CDR1 KGHSH and CDR2 LQKENI. CDR3 sequence (DNA): TGTGCCAGCTCCCGGGACACCGGGGAGACCCAGTACTTC. Residues: CASSRDTGETQYF.

V is TRBV5-1 and J is TRBJ2-1, with 13 positions matching TRBD2. Germline-derived CDR1 and CDR2 are SGHRS and YFSETQ. Germline trimming cut 4 bases from V and 7 bases from J; bases unmatched to any gene: 5. The CDR3 loop spans 15 amino acids. CDR3 sequence (DNA): TGCGCCAGCAGCACTAGCGGGGGGGCCGGGAATGAGCAGTTCTTC. It codes for CASSTSGGAGNEQFF.

This chain links TRBV18 with TRBJ2-5; D is perhaps TRBD1 (6 bases). CDR3 length: 14 residues. Looked up from germline, CDR1 is KGHSH and CDR2 is LQKENI. The ends were cut back, 6 bases at V and 10 bases at J, with 21 bases in the middle. The DNA for the CDR3 is TGTGCCAGCTCGGAACGGGACACTTCTGGGGGCCAGTACTTC. Its protein is CASSERDTSGGQYF.

The chain has TRBV4-1 and TRBJ2-1; TRBD2 matches at 10 bases. Germline loops: CDR1 MGHRA, CDR2 YSYEKL. This CDR3 has 16 residues. V dropped 0 bases and J dropped 7; count of bases not matched to a gene: 6. CDR3 nucleotide sequence: TGCGCCAGCAGCCAAGATGCAGCGGGGGGGCTTAATGAGCAGTTCTTC. Protein product: CASSQDAAGGLNEQFF.

At least ten counts were recorded for this clone. V and J are TRBV5-8 and TRBJ1-5; 8 bases map to TRBD1. The V gene's germline CDR1 is SGHTS and CDR2 YDEGEE. V shed 5 bases and J 3 bases; nucleotides not matched to a gene: 4. The CDR3 runs 14 residues. The CDR3 here is CASSRQGNNQPQHF. CDR3 coding DNA: TGTGCCAGCAGTCGACAGGGGAACAATCAGCCCCAGCATTTT.

In this sample, this clone turned up a few times. This rearrangement joins TRBV5-1 to TRBJ1-3, with 8 bases that match TRBD1. The CDR3 loop spans 15 amino acids. V lost 2 bases to trimming and J lost 2 bases; unmatched junction nucleotides: 3. Germline V gene sequence: CDR1 SGHRS, CDR2 YFSETQ. Here the CDR3 reads CASSFRTGPGNTIYF. The CDR3 bases are TGCGCCAGCAGCTTCCGGACAGGGCCTGGAAACACCATATATTTT. Using reference TRBV5-1 and TRBJ1-3 for the parts outside the CDR3, the full variable domain is KAGVTQTPRYLIKTRGQQVTLSCSPISGHRSVSWYQQTPGQGLQFLFEYFSETQRNKGNFPGRFSGRQFSNSRSEMNVSTLELGDSALYLCASSFRTGPGNTIYFGEGSWLTVV.

The V gene is TRBV7-9, the J gene TRBJ2-5; D might be TRBD2 (5 bases). The CDR3 is 13 residues long. Trimming shortened V by 5 bases and J by 6 bases, and 13 bases separated the two germline ends. Germline CDR1 reads SEHNR; CDR2 reads FQNEAQ (reference sequence). Written as DNA, the CDR3 is TGTGCCAGCAGCCGGGATGTGGAGAAGACCCAGTACTTC. Translation: CASSRDVEKTQYF.

The gene calls are TRBV6-5 and TRBJ1-5; TRBD1 matches at 8 bases. Trimming took 6 bases from V and 7 from J; bases not matched to a gene: 8. This CDR3 has 14 residues. Germline V gives CDR1 MNHEY, CDR2 SVGAGI. CDR3 protein: CASRTTGEGQPQHF. DNA of the CDR3: TGTGCCAGCAGGACGACAGGGGAAGGGCAGCCCCAGCATTTT.

This clone was found once. CDR3 DNA sequence: TGTGCCAGCAGCTCCAACAGGGGTGCCGGGGAGCTGTTTTTT. Its translation: CASSSNRGAGELFF. The rearrangement joins TRBV7-3 to TRBJ2-2, with 7 bases that match TRBD1. The CDR3 is made up of 14 amino acids. Germline CDR1 SGHTA, CDR2 FQGTGA. V was pared by 4 bases and J by 6 bases, with 5 bases of the junction left unmatched.

This chain joins TRBV5-6 and TRBJ2-7, with D perhaps matching TRBD2 (6 bases). Germline CDR1 is SGHDT and CDR2 is YYEEEE. V lost 2 bases and J lost 3, with 12 bases in between. This CDR3 has 14 amino acids. CDR3 sequence (DNA): TGTGCCAGCAGCTTTAGGGCCGGGGGCTACGAGCAGTACTTC. This gives the protein CASSFRAGGYEQYF.

The chain couples TRBV6-4 to TRBJ2-1, with 14 bases identical to TRBD2. The CDR3 is 15 amino acids. From germline, CDR1 is MRHNA and CDR2 SNTAGT. V shed 3 bases and J 7 bases; nucleotides not matched to a gene: 2. CDR3 in DNA: TGTGCCAGCAGTGAAGGGACTAGCGGGGGTAATGAGCAGTTCTTC. Its translation: CASSEGTSGGNEQFF.

The chain joins TRBV6-4 to TRBJ2-6, with 10 positions matching TRBD1. Germline-derived CDR1 and CDR2 are MRHNA and SNTAGT. The CDR3 is made up of 16 amino acids. With 11 bases clipped from V and 0 bases from J, the junction kept 7 bases outside the gene matches. The chain's CDR3 is CARDRGELSGANVLTF. In DNA, the CDR3 is TGTGCCCGGGACAGGGGAGAACTCTCTGGGGCCAACGTCCTGACTTTC.

The chain carries TRBV12-3 or TRBV12-4 and TRBJ2-7, with a weak D call TRBD1 (5 bases). CDR3 length: 13 residues. V lost 8 bases, J lost 0 bases, and 11 bases lay in between. The CDR3 is CASRPGNSYEQYF. The CDR3 nucleotides read TGTGCCAGCCGACCAGGGAACTCCTACGAGCAGTACTTC.

This clone has more than one count but fewer than ten. The V call is TRBV4-2, the J call TRBJ1-1; maybe TRBD1 (6 bases). The germline V gene encodes CDR1 LGHNA and CDR2 YNFKEQ. The CDR3 is 15 amino acids. With 2 bases removed from V and 1 base from J, the gap between germline ends came to 11 bases. Written as DNA, the CDR3 is TGTGCCAGCAGCCAACCTCCGGGACAGAACACTGAAGCTTTCTTT. Amino acids: CASSQPPGQNTEAFF.

This clone was observed once. The gene calls are TRBV5-1 and TRBJ2-2, with TRBD1 matching 7 bases. After removal of 0 bases from V and 0 bases from J, the junction contained 2 bases not matched to a gene. The CDR3 is 16 amino acids. Germline assignment: CDR1 SGHRS and CDR2 YFSETQ. CDR3 loop: CASSLEGTANTGELFF. CDR3 nucleotide sequence: TGCGCCAGCAGCTTGGAGGGGACAGCGAACACCGGGGAGCTGTTTTTT.